This TCR beta chain was profiled in a study of neurological immune-mediated disorders. General study findings and limits: A possible signature appeared as one related-CDR3 cluster, in which phylogenetic grouping placed the repertoires of 18 of 34 multiple sclerosis patients.

Germline V gene lookup returns CDR1 SEHNR and CDR2 FQNEAQ (reference sequence). CDR3 size: 15 residues. V gave up 4 bases and J gave up 7 bases; unmatched junction bases: 8. The cDNA was synthesized by 5'RACE incorporating 10-nucleotide random UMIs. TCRdb reanalysed the 5' RACE reads using MiXCR and keeps one entry per CDR3 protein. The sample has around 62,000 distinct CDR3 sequences, about 4% seen once. This clonotype was picked up many times. Its antigen is as yet unknown. The specimen sequenced was PBMCs. The genes are TRBV7-9 and TRBJ1-4, with TRBD1 matching over 8 bases. The source is a man over 45 with multiple sclerosis. The CDR3 DNA is TGTGCCAGCAGCTCCACCCTAACAGGGGGTGAAAAACTGTTTTTT. Its translation: CASSSTLTGGEKLFF.